These 16 T cell receptor beta chains were sequenced from one sample in a study of shared clonotypes between healthy human individuals. Profiled with immunoSEQ multiplex PCR; TCRdb holds only in-frame clones, not every one. The sample shows nearly 1 million clones, 70% to 85% of them seen only once. The sequenced sample consisted of memory CD4+ T cells sorted from blood. Subset defined: CD45RA-negative fraction. These receptors came from a man aged 18-30 years in good health.

Note on this clone: A read error may account for a junction end that differs from germline. The V gene is TRBV7-7, the J gene TRBJ2-5; no definite D call. The CDR3 totals 13 residues. In germline, CDR1 is SSHAT, CDR2 FNYEAQ (reference sequence). The CDR3 here is CASSLVEVETQYF. The CDR3 bases are TGTGCTAGCAGCTTAGTCGAGGTGGAGACCCAGTACTTC.

Concerning this clone: A read error may be the cause here, since a much bigger clone is one base away. CDR3 protein: CASSLGREANQPQHF. The CDR3 DNA reads as TGTGCCAGCAGCTTAGGCAGGGAGGCGAATCAGCCCCAGCATTTT. The V call is TRBV7-2, the J call TRBJ1-5, with D possibly being TRBD1 (5 bases). V was shortened by 1 base and J by 4 bases, with 11 bases between the two germline ends. Germline assignment: CDR1 SGHTA and CDR2 FQGNSA. The CDR3 totals 15 residues.

V and J are TRBV7-2 and TRBJ2-4; maybe TRBD1 (6 bases). The CDR3 spans 15 residues. Deletions cut 5 bases from V and 6 bases from J, with 17 bases between. The V gene's germline CDR1 is SGHTA and CDR2 FQGNSA. The CDR3 region has the DNA TGTGCCAGCAGCCGCCCCACGACAGGCACAAACATTCAGTACTTC. Translating it yields CASSRPTTGTNIQYF.

The rearrangement links TRBV7-8 to TRBJ2-3; D remains ambiguous. V lost 4 bases and J 4 bases, leaving 18 bases between the germline ends. CDR3 length: 16 amino acids. Germline V gene sequence: CDR1 SGHVS, CDR2 FQNEAQ. This chain's CDR3 is CASSYGNRPYADTQYF. DNA of the CDR3: TGTGCCAGCAGCTACGGTAACCGCCCCTACGCAGATACGCAGTATTTT.

J is TRBJ2-2 and V is TRBV7-9, with TRBD1 identical over 11 bases. Germline V lookup: CDR1 SEHNR, CDR2 FQNEAQ (reference sequence). The V segment lost 5 bases and the J segment 4 bases; nucleotides outside the gene matches: 3. This CDR3 has 15 amino acids. For the CDR3, the DNA is TGTGCCAGCAGCCGGGACAGGGGGAGCACCGGGGAGCTGTTTTTT. Encoded protein: CASSRDRGSTGELFF.

The J gene is TRBJ1-2, the V gene TRBV9; D is possibly TRBD1 (5 bases). There are 13 residues in the CDR3. V was shortened by 0 bases and J by 8 bases, with 11 bases between the two germline ends. From germline, CDR1 is SGDLS and CDR2 YYNGEE. The DNA of the CDR3 is TGTGCCAGCAGCGTAGGCCCCAGGGACGGCTACACCTTC. This translates into CASSVGPRDGYTF.

The genes are TRBV5-1 and TRBJ1-6, with 9 bases lining up with TRBD1. The CDR3 runs 14 residues. The trim removed 5 bases at V and 7 bases at J, leaving 4 bases unmatched. The germline gives CDR1 SGHRS, CDR2 YFSETQ. CDR3 region: CASRDGTGNSPLHF. The CDR3 DNA follows: TGCGCCAGCAGGGACGGGACAGGGAATTCACCCCTCCACTTT.

The chain employs TRBV4-1 and TRBJ2-7; D remains unclear. Germline V gives CDR1 MGHRA, CDR2 YSYEKL. Deletions cut 2 bases from V and 6 bases from J, with 11 bases between. The CDR3 runs 13 residues. The CDR3 DNA reads as TGCGCCAGCAGCCAATTCGGCACCGGCGAGCAGTACTTC. This sequence encodes CASSQFGTGEQYF.

As to this clone: In the same sample, other DNA sequences code for this CDR3. The chain has TRBV5-4 and TRBJ1-1; no clear D gene. The CDR3 contains 12 residues. Trimming took 4 bases from V and 0 from J, leaving 4 bases between them. Germline V lookup: CDR1 SGHNT, CDR2 YYREEE (reference sequence). DNA of the CDR3: TGTGCCAGCAGCCGAATGAACACTGAAGCTTTCTTT. Protein: CASSRMNTEAFF. The full variable domain, rest sourced from reference TRBV5-4 and TRBJ1-1, is ETGVTQSPTHLIKTRGQQVTLRCSSQSGHNTVSWYQQALGQGPQFIFQYYREEENGRGNFPPRFSGLQFPNYSSELNVNALELDDSALYLCASSRMNTEAFFGQGTRLTVV.

V usage is TRBV19 and J usage is TRBJ2-6; tentatively, D is TRBD1 or TRBD2 (5 bases each). Germline CDR1 LNHDA, CDR2 SQIVND (reference sequence). There are 13 residues in the CDR3. V lost 11 bases, J lost 0 bases, and 8 bases lay in between. This CDR3 is CAGGTSGANVLTF. In nucleotides, the CDR3 is TGTGCCGGGGGTACCTCTGGGGCCAACGTCCTGACTTTC.

V gene TRBV6-5 combines with J gene TRBJ1-6; no firm D call. Germline CDR1 MNHEY, CDR2 SVGAGI. V was trimmed by 6 bases and J by 0 bases, leaving 9 bases between them. This CDR3 region has 15 residues. This CDR3 reads CASSPLGSYNSPLHF. The CDR3 nucleotides read TGTGCCAGCAGCCCCTTGGGCTCCTATAATTCACCCCTCCACTTT.

Turning to this clone: Different DNA sequences within this sample yield the same CDR3. V is TRBV30 and J is TRBJ1-3, with D unresolved. Germline loops: CDR1 GTSNPN, CDR2 SVGIG (reference sequence). The CDR3 contains 14 residues. V was shortened by 0 bases and J by 2 bases, with 8 bases between the two germline ends. The CDR3 protein is CAWSVGGPGNTIYF. The CDR3, as DNA: TGTGCCTGGAGTGTAGGAGGGCCTGGAAACACCATATATTTT.

The chain combines TRBV2 with TRBJ2-5; D may be TRBD2 (5 bases). The CDR3 has 15 residues. Looked up from germline, CDR1 is SNHLY and CDR2 is FYNNEI. V lost 0 bases to trimming and J lost 6 bases, with 14 bases between them. CDR3 DNA sequence: TGTGCCAGCAGTGAAGCAGGCAGCGGAGGACAGACCCAGTACTTC. Amino acids: CASSEAGSGGQTQYF.

This clone was counted at least ten times. The chain links TRBV30 to TRBJ2-5; 7 bases are a match to TRBD2. Germline V gene sequence: CDR1 GTSNPN, CDR2 SVGIG (reference sequence). After removal of 0 bases from V and 5 bases from J, the junction contained 6 bases not matched to a gene. The CDR3 runs 14 residues. The CDR3 sequence is CAWSVWEGWETQYF. The CDR3, as DNA: TGTGCCTGGAGTGTATGGGAGGGTTGGGAGACCCAGTACTTC.

This rearrangement joins TRBV18 to TRBJ1-3, with 8 nucleotides matching TRBD1. The CDR3 extends over 14 amino acids. V lost 3 bases, J lost 7 bases, and 5 bases stayed unmatched. Germline lookup yields CDR1 KGHSH and CDR2 LQKENI. In nucleotides, the CDR3 is TGTGCCAGCTCACCTCAGGGGGCGGCGAACACCATATATTTT. This codes for CASSPQGAANTIYF.

The genes are TRBV30 and TRBJ1-1, with unresolved D. The V end lost 1 base, the J end lost 5 bases, and 11 bases lay between the germline ends. Germline CDR1 is GTSNPN and CDR2 is SVGIG (reference sequence). This CDR3 has 13 amino acids. CDR3 sequence: CAWSERRETEAFF. The CDR3 DNA follows: TGTGCCTGGAGTGAAAGGAGGGAGACTGAAGCTTTCTTT.